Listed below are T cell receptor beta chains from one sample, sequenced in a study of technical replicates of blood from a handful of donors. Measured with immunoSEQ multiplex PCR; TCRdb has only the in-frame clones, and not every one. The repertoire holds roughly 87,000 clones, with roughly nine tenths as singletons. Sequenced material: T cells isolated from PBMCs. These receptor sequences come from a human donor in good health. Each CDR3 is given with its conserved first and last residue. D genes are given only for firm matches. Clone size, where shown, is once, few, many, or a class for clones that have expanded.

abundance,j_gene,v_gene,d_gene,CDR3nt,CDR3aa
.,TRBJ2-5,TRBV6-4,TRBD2,TGTGCCAGCAGTGACTCGAAGGTAGAACAGACTAGCGAGACCCAGTACTTC,CASSDSKVEQTSETQYF
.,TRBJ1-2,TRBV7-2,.,TGTGCCAGCAGCCCCCTCTATGGCTACACCTTC,CASSPLYGYTF
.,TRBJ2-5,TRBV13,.,TGTGCCAGCAGCTTGGGACCTGGGACACGAGAGACCCAGTACTTC,CASSLGPGTRETQYF
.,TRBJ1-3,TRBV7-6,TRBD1,TGTGCCAGCAGCTCACCGGGACAGTACTCTGGAAACACCATATATTTT,CASSSPGQYSGNTIYF
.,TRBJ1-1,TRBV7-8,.,TGTGCCAGCAGAACAAGGGACAAGGCATTCCCCGGAACTGAAGCTTTCTTT,CASRTRDKAFPGTEAFF
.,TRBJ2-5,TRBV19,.,TGTGCCAGTACCCCAGGGCGAGCAGAGACCCAGTACTTC,CASTPGRAETQYF
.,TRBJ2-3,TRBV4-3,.,TGCGCCAGCAGCCAAGATCCGGGGGATACGCAGTATTTT,CASSQDPGDTQYF
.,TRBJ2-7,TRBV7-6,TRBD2,TGTGCCAGCAGCTTAGGACTAGCGGGAGATGAGCAGTACTTC,CASSLGLAGDEQYF
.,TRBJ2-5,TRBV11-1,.,TGTGCCAGCAGATATATAGGGGGTGAGACCCAGTACTTC,CASRYIGGETQYF
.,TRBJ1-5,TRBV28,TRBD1,TGTGCCAGCGACAGGGGAGGTCAGCCCCAGCATTTT,CASDRGGQPQHF
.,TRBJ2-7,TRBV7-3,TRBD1,TGTGCCAGCAGCTTTGGTTTAGGGGGCCCCTACGAGCAGTACTTC,CASSFGLGGPYEQYF
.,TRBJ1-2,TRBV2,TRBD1,TGTGCCAGCACGGGTCTAGGGACAGACCCGTATGGCTACACCTTC,CASTGLGTDPYGYTF
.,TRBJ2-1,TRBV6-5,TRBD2,TGTGCCAGCAGTGGGGGACTAGGGGTAATAGATGAGCAGTTCTTC,CASSGGLGVIDEQFF
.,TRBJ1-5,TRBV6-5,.,TGTGCCAGCAGTTACGGGGGGGGGAGCAATCAGCCCCAGCATTTT,CASSYGGGSNQPQHF
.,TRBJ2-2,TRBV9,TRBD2,TGTGCCAGCAGCGCCGGAATAGCGGGAAGGGACACCGGGGAGCTGTTTTTT,CASSAGIAGRDTGELFF
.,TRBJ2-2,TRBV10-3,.,TGTGCCATCAGGTACACCACGAACACCGGGGAGCTGTTTTTT,CAIRYTTNTGELFF
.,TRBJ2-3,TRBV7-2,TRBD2,TGTGCCAGCACCTCGTCTAGCGGGTTAACCACAGATACGCAGTATTTT,CASTSSSGLTTDTQYF
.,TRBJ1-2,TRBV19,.,TGTGCCAGTAGCGCAGGGCGCTATGGCTACACCTTC,CASSAGRYGYTF
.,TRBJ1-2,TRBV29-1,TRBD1,TGCAGCGTTGGAGGGGACAGTGGCTACACCTTC,CSVGGDSGYTF
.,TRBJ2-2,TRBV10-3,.,TGTGCCATCACGACAGTTGTCACCGGGGAGCTGTTTTTT,CAITTVVTGELFF
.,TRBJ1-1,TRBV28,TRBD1,TGTGCCAGCAGTTTATTTGGACAGGACACTGAAGCTTTCTTT,CASSLFGQDTEAFF
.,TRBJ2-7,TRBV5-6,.,TGTGCCAGCAGCCCCATGGGGCCCCTGCACGAGCAGTACTTC,CASSPMGPLHEQYF
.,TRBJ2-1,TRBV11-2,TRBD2,TGTGCCAGCAGATCTAGCGGGAGTAGGGACAATGAGCAGTTCTTC,CASRSSGSRDNEQFF
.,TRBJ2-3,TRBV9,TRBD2,TGTGCCAGCTCCACTAGCGGGTCTTCGGATACGCAGTATTTT,CASSTSGSSDTQYF
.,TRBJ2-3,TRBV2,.,TGTGCCAGCCTTGAGACAAGAAGCACAGATACGCAGTATTTT,CASLETRSTDTQYF
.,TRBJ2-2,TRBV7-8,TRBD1,TGTGCCAGCAGACGTGGTCAACAGGGGGCGACCGGGGAGCTGTTTTTT,CASRRGQQGATGELFF
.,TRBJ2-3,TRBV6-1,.,TGTGCCAGCGGCGAGGGACAGAGACTAGCAGATACGCAGTATTTT,CASGEGQRLADTQYF
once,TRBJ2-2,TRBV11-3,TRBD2,TGTGCCAGCAGCTCTAGGGGCGGGGGGAACACCGGGGAGCTGTTTTTT,CASSSRGGGNTGELFF
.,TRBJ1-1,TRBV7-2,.,TGTGCCAGCAGCTTGCACTTGAACACTGAAGCTTTCTTT,CASSLHLNTEAFF
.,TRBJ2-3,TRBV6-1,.,TGTGCCAGCAGTGAGGGGCCGACTGTATGGGATACGCAGTATTTT,CASSEGPTVWDTQYF
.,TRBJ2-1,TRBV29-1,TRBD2,TGCAGCGTTGTCCTACTAGCGGGAGGGCTAAATGAGCAGTTCTTC,CSVVLLAGGLNEQFF